This T cell receptor beta chain was identified during a study of regulatory T cells in long-lasting Graves disease. The time point: persistent/refractory GD, antithyroid drugs over 5 years with positive TRAb. TCR sequences were obtained from RNA taken from PBMCs. Through Arm-PCR of CDR3 regions and iRepertoire HTBI primers, TCR beta libraries were built. TCRdb independently ran MiXCR on the multiplex PCR reads; one entry per CDR3 protein. The table records 350,000 to 500,000 distinct CDR3 sequences, 20% to 25% of them present only once. Many counts were recorded for this clonotype. V lost 3 bases and J 4 bases, leaving 9 bases between the germline ends. CDR3 length: 13 amino acids.

V is TRBV12-3 or TRBV12-4 and J is TRBJ1-2; D ambiguous. The origin of this receptor is a female donor with Graves disease. The specimen comprised peripheral blood mononuclear cells (PBMCs), sampled when the disease was refractory, from a patient treated with antithyroid drugs. The CDR3 protein is CASSLSGSYGYTF. The CDR3, as DNA: TGTGCCAGCAGTTTGTCCGGATCCTATGGCTACACCTTC.